This entry lists 27 T cell receptor beta chains sequenced from one sample in a study of cytomegalovirus exposure and HLA in healthy donors. The PCR ran on 60 Vbeta and 13 Jbeta primers. Sequenced by immunoSEQ multiplex PCR; TCRdb stores in-frame clones only, minus some. Of 170,000 or so clones in the sample, over 70% were seen once. Sequenced sample: PBMCs. These receptors all stem from a woman in her twenties or thirties in good health and CMV-seronegative.

This chain joins TRBV19 and TRBJ2-7; 8 positions agree with TRBD1. CDR3 size: 17 residues. CDR1 and CDR2 (germline): LNHDA, SQIVND (reference sequence). The trim removed 5 bases at V and 2 bases at J, leaving 14 bases unmatched. The CDR3 sequence is CASSSPPGTGITYEQYF. Written as DNA, the CDR3 is TGTGCCAGTAGTTCTCCCCCCGGGACAGGTATTACCTACGAGCAGTACTTC.

This clone has just a few counts. One end of the junction does not line up with germline, which may come from a read error. This sequence joins TRBV7-9 and TRBJ2-7, with D perhaps matching TRBD2 (5 bases). Germline V gene sequence: CDR1 SEHNR, CDR2 FQNEAQ (reference sequence). The CDR3 spans 14 residues. CDR3 bases: TGTTCCAGCAGCTACGACCTAGCCCGCTACGAGCAGTACTTC. Translated: CSSSYDLARYEQYF.

The chain recombines TRBV7-9 with TRBJ2-1; 7 nucleotides line up with TRBD2. The CDR3 length is 13 residues. Trimming took 2 bases from V and 16 from J; bases not matched to a gene: 11. CDR1 SEHNR and CDR2 FQNEAQ come from the germline V gene (reference sequence). CDR3 sequence: CASSLTSYGGKFF. The CDR3 DNA follows: TGTGCCAGCAGCTTAACGTCGTACGGGGGGAAATTCTTC.

The V and J genes are TRBV2 and TRBJ1-4; 7 positions agree with TRBD1. Germline V gene sequence: CDR1 SNHLY, CDR2 FYNNEI. V dropped 7 bases and J dropped 2; count of bases not matched to a gene: 4. The CDR3 spans 14 residues. DNA of the CDR3: TGTGCCAGCATAGAACAGGGGACTAATGAAAAACTGTTTTTT. Amino acid sequence: CASIEQGTNEKLFF.

V is TRBV25-1 and J is TRBJ2-1; 13 bases agree with TRBD2. Trimming at V came to 2 bases and at J to 8 bases, leaving 0 bases not matched to a gene. The CDR3 runs 14 residues. Germline lookup yields CDR1 MGHDK and CDR2 SYGVNS. The DNA for the CDR3 is TGTGCCAGCAGTGAAGGGACTAGCGGGGATGAGCAGTTCTTC. It is translated as CASSEGTSGDEQFF. Looking up the rest from reference TRBV25-1 and TRBJ2-1 gives the full variable domain: EADIYQTPRYLVIGTGKKITLECSQTMGHDKMYWYQQDPGMELHLIHYSYGVNSTEKGDLSSESTVSRIRTEHFPLTLESARPSHTSQYLCASSEGTSGDEQFFGPGTRLTVL.

This chain links TRBV4-3 with TRBJ1-6, with D perhaps matching TRBD1 (5 bases). The V end lost 0 bases, the J end lost 5 bases, and 8 bases lay between the germline ends. CDR1 is LGHNA, CDR2 YSLEER, per germline. The CDR3 sequence is 15 residues long. The CDR3 DNA is TGCGCCAGCAGCCAAGAGGGGCAGGATAATTCACCCCTCCACTTT. Its protein product is CASSQEGQDNSPLHF.

The chain links TRBV4-3 to TRBJ2-5; D call uncertain. The J call is uncertain, as TRBJ2-7 better fits the DNA end. The germline gives CDR1 LGHNA, CDR2 YSLEER. CDR3 length: 15 residues. This CDR3 reads CASSQDLGTSYEQYF. CDR3 sequence (DNA): TGCGCCAGCAGCCAAGATCTGGGCACTTCCTACGAGCAGTACTTC.

CDR3 coding DNA: TGTGCCAGTAGTACGACAGGGGGCGGCGGGGAGCTGTTTTTT. Translated, it gives CASSTTGGGGELFF. The gene calls are TRBV19 and TRBJ2-2; 10 bases agree with TRBD1. J was trimmed by 7 bases and V by 4 bases; bases with no gene match: 3. The CDR3 runs to 14 residues. CDR1 and CDR2 from the germline V gene are LNHDA and SQIVND (reference sequence).

The chain combines TRBV4-3 with TRBJ1-2, with D possibly TRBD1 on 6 matching bases. This CDR3 is built from 15 residues. Trimming cost V 0 bases and J 2 bases, with 10 bases left between them. CDR1 and CDR2 (germline): LGHNA, YSLEER. In DNA, the CDR3 is TGCGCCAGCAGCCAAGACCGGGACATGAACTATGGCTACACCTTC. Protein sequence: CASSQDRDMNYGYTF.

In this sample, this clone turned up once. The V and J genes are TRBV18 and TRBJ1-5; D not resolved. The germline V gene has CDR1 KGHSH and CDR2 LQKENI. The CDR3 length is 14 residues. Trimming took 5 bases from V and 0 from J, leaving 8 bases between them. CDR3 sequence reads: CASSAGNSNQPQHF. DNA of the CDR3: TGTGCCAGCTCAGCCGGGAATAGCAATCAGCCCCAGCATTTT.

The chain is built from TRBV7-2 and TRBJ2-7, with D perhaps TRBD1 (8 bases). Germline-derived CDR1 and CDR2 are SGHTA and FQGNSA. Trimming shortened V by 4 bases and J by 3 bases, and 16 bases separated the two germline ends. This CDR3 contains 15 residues. The chain's CDR3 is CASSWLTGGGYEQYF. CDR3 sequence (DNA): TGTGCCAGCAGCTGGCTAACAGGGGGGGGCTACGAGCAGTACTTC.

In this sample, this clone turned up a few times. The rearrangement uses TRBV13 and TRBJ2-4; tentatively, D is TRBD2 (5 bases). Deletions cut 5 bases from V and 0 bases from J, with 20 bases between. The V gene's germline CDR1 is PRHDT and CDR2 FYEKMQ (reference sequence). The CDR3 contains 18 residues. The CDR3 region is CASSPPNEGSLAKNIQYF. The CDR3, as DNA: TGTGCCAGCAGCCCTCCCAATGAGGGTTCCTTAGCCAAAAACATTCAGTACTTC. The entire variable domain, with the rest obtained from reference TRBV13 and TRBJ2-4, is as follows: AAGVIQSPRHLIKEKRETATLKCYPIPRHDTVYWYQQGPGQDPQFLISFYEKMQSDKGSIPDRFSAQQFSDYHSELNMSSLELGDSALYFCASSPPNEGSLAKNIQYFGAGTRLSVL.

In regard to this clone: The same CDR3 can be traced to other DNA sequences in this sample. The V and J genes are TRBV2 and TRBJ1-1, with TRBD1 matching 7 bases. Unmatched junction bases numbered 0, after V lost 4 bases and J lost 1 base. This CDR3 contains 13 residues. Germline V CDR1 and CDR2: SNHLY, FYNNEI. CDR3 region: CASSGDRNTEAFF. As DNA, the CDR3 is TGTGCCAGCAGTGGGGACAGGAACACTGAAGCTTTCTTT.

The gene calls are TRBV7-2 and TRBJ1-2, with D tentatively TRBD1 (6 bases). This CDR3 spans 13 amino acids. V lost 4 bases and J lost 8, with 14 bases in between. Germline V gene sequence: CDR1 SGHTA, CDR2 FQGNSA. CDR3 region: CASSSIGQSGYTF. The CDR3 DNA is TGTGCCAGCAGCTCTATCGGACAGAGCGGCTACACCTTC.

The rearrangement joins TRBV6-1 to TRBJ1-4, with 11 nucleotides matching TRBD1. This CDR3 comprises 16 residues. Germline trimming cut 4 bases from V and 6 bases from J; bases unmatched to any gene: 7. CDR1 and CDR2 from the germline V gene are MNHNS and SASEGT. The CDR3 here is CASSADQDRGHEKLFF. CDR3 nucleotide sequence: TGTGCCAGCAGTGCAGACCAGGACAGGGGGCATGAAAAACTGTTTTTT.

The rearrangement joins TRBV7-9 to TRBJ1-4; D is unclear. Deletions cut 3 bases from V and 7 bases from J, with 18 bases between. CDR1 and CDR2 from the germline V gene are SEHNR and FQNEAQ (reference sequence). The CDR3 is 16 amino acids. The CDR3 reads CASSLNSPGIGEKLFF. For the CDR3, the DNA is TGTGCCAGCAGCTTGAACTCGCCGGGGATCGGTGAAAAACTGTTTTTT.

V and J are TRBV4-3 and TRBJ2-2; TRBD2 aligns across 8 bases. V lost 0 bases and J lost 4; bases outside the gene matches: 10. Germline V CDR1 and CDR2: LGHNA, YSLEER. This CDR3 contains 18 residues. CDR3 protein: CASSQDKEKGLVTGELFF. The CDR3 region has the DNA TGCGCCAGCAGCCAAGATAAGGAAAAGGGACTAGTCACCGGGGAGCTGTTTTTT.

The chain couples TRBV7-8 to TRBJ1-4; 7 bases fit TRBD1. Germline assignment: CDR1 SGHVS and CDR2 FQNEAQ. The junction had 15 bases not matched to a gene; V was cut back by 5 bases and J by 9 bases. The CDR3 has 16 amino acids. The CDR3 DNA reads as TGTGCCAGCAGCCCCCCGTCTGGGCAGGGGGTTCAAAAACTGTTTTTT. Translating it yields CASSPPSGQGVQKLFF.

This clone was observed a few times. The V and J genes are TRBV7-9 and TRBJ2-2, with D perhaps matching TRBD1 (5 bases). This CDR3 contains 14 residues. Deletions cut 5 bases from V and 3 bases from J, with 10 bases between. Germline V gene data show CDR1 as SEHNR and CDR2 as FQNEAQ (reference sequence). In nucleotides, the CDR3 is TGTGCCAGCAGCCCCCTGACAGACACCGGGGAGCTGTTTTTT. Protein sequence: CASSPLTDTGELFF.

The J gene is TRBJ1-5, the V gene TRBV4-1; TRBD1 matches 8 bases. V gave up 1 base and J gave up 5 bases; unmatched junction bases: 7. The V gene's germline CDR1 is MGHRA and CDR2 YSYEKL. CDR3 length equals 16 residues. The CDR3 bases are TGCGCCAGCAGCCAAGCCCCAGCGACAGGGGATCAGCCCCAGCATTTT. Translation: CASSQAPATGDQPQHF.

The chain uses TRBV5-1 and TRBJ2-5; 8 nucleotides line up with TRBD2. After removal of 0 bases from V and 5 bases from J, the junction contained 9 bases not matched to a gene. The CDR3 consists of 16 residues. Germline V gene lookup returns CDR1 SGHRS and CDR2 YFSETQ. The chain's CDR3 is CASSLGPGRADETQYF. In DNA, the CDR3 is TGCGCCAGCAGCTTGGGCCCCGGGAGGGCCGACGAGACCCAGTACTTC.

The chain employs TRBV5-6 and TRBJ2-7; 8 positions match TRBD1. V trimming: 6 bases; J trimming: 3 bases; junction bases outside the gene matches: 8. The CDR3 is 14 amino acids. Germline lookup yields CDR1 SGHDT and CDR2 YYEEEE. The CDR3 region has the DNA TGTGCCAGCACGCCGGGACAGGTTTACTACGAGCAGTACTTC. Encoded protein: CASTPGQVYYEQYF. The full variable domain, completed using reference TRBV5-6 and TRBJ2-7, is DAGVTQSPTHLIKTRGQQVTLRCSPKSGHDTVSWYQQALGQGPQFIFQYYEEEERQRGNFPDRFSGHQFPNYSSELNVNALLLGDSALYLCASTPGQVYYEQYFGPGTRLTVT.

The chain joins TRBV6-5 to TRBJ1-2; D remains ambiguous. With 2 bases removed from V and 2 bases from J, the gap between germline ends came to 12 bases. The V gene's germline CDR1 is MNHEY and CDR2 SVGAGI. This CDR3 contains 15 residues. CDR3 protein: CASSYGGQRNYGYTF. The DNA for the CDR3 is TGTGCCAGCAGTTACGGTGGGCAGAGAAACTATGGCTACACCTTC.

The chain uses TRBV6-5 and TRBJ1-1, with D perhaps matching TRBD1 (6 bases). Trimming removed 6 bases from V and 3 bases from J, with 8 bases in between. The CDR3 contains 12 residues. In germline, CDR1 is MNHEY, CDR2 SVGAGI. In DNA, the CDR3 is TGTGCCAGCAGGGACAGTTACACTGAAGCTTTCTTT. It yields the protein CASRDSYTEAFF.

V and J are TRBV4-1 and TRBJ2-5, with TRBD2 matching over 9 bases. In germline, CDR1 is MGHRA, CDR2 YSYEKL. J lost 4 bases, V lost 1 base, and 13 bases had no gene match. This CDR3 region has 18 residues. The CDR3 DNA reads as TGCGCCAGCAGCCAAGGGCGGGGGGGCTCAGTAGTAGGAGAGACCCAGTACTTC. Protein: CASSQGRGGSVVGETQYF.

The J gene is TRBJ2-3, the V gene TRBV4-3; TRBD2 matches 7 bases. Germline V gene data show CDR1 as LGHNA and CDR2 as YSLEER. This CDR3 is 16 amino acids long. The V gene end was trimmed by 4 bases and the J gene end by 3 bases; junction bases not matched to a gene: 10. CDR3 amino acids: CASSRGTGGGTDTQYF. Written as DNA, the CDR3 is TGCGCCAGCAGCCGAGGAACGGGAGGAGGGACAGATACGCAGTATTTT.

V usage is TRBV29-1 and J usage is TRBJ2-7; D is perhaps TRBD1 (5 bases). The germline V gene has CDR1 SQVTM and CDR2 ANQGSEA. CDR3 length: 14 amino acids. Trimming shortened V by 3 bases and J by 3 bases, and 15 bases separated the two germline ends. For the CDR3, the DNA is TGCAGCGTTGAGTACCAGGGAAGAGGCTACGAGCAGTACTTC. This codes for CSVEYQGRGYEQYF.